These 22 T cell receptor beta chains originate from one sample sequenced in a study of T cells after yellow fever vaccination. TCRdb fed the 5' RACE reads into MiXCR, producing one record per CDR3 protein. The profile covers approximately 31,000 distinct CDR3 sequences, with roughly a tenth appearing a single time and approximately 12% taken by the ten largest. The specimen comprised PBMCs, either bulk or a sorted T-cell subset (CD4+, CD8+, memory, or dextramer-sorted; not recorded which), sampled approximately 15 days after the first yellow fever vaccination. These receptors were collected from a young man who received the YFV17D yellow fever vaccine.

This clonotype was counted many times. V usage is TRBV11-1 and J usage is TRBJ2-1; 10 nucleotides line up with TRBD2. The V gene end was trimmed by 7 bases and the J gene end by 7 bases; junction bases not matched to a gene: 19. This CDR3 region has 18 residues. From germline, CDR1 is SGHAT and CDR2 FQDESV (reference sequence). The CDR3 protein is CASNPGQRGGHFRNEQFF. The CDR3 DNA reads TGTGCCAGCAACCCCGGCCAGCGGGGGGGCCATTTCCGAAATGAGCAGTTCTTC.

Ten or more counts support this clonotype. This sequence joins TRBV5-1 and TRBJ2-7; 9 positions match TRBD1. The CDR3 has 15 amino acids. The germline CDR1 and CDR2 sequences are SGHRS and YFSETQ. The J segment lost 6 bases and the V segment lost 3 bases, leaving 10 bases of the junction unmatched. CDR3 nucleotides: TGCGCCAGCAGCTCGTCACCGGGACAGGGATCCGAGCAGTACTTC. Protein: CASSSSPGQGSEQYF.

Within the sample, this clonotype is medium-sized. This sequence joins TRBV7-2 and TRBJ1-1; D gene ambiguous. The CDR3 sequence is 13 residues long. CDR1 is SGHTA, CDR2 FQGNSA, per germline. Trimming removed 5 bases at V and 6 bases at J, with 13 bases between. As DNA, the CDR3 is TGTGCCAGCAGCGTCTATTCTCGGGCTGAAGCTTTCTTT. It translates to CASSVYSRAEAFF.

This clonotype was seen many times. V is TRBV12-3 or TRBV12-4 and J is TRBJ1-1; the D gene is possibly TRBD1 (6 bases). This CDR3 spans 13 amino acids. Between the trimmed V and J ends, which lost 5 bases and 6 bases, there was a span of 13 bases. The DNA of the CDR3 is TGTGCCAGCAGTCGCCGGGGGCGCGCTGAAGCTTTCTTT. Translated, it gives CASSRRGRAEAFF.

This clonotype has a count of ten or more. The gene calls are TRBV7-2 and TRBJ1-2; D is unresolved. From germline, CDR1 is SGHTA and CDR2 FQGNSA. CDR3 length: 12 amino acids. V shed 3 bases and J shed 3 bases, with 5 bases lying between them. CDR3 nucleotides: TGTGCCAGCAGCTTCAACGACTATGGCTACACCTTC. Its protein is CASSFNDYGYTF.

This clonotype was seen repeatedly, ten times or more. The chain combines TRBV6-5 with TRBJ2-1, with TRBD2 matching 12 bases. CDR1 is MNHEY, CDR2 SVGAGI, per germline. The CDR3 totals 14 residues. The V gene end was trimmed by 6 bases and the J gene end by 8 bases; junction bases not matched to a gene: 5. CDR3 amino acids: CASSLAGGPDEQFF. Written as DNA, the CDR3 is TGTGCCAGCAGCCTAGCGGGGGGGCCCGATGAGCAGTTCTTC.

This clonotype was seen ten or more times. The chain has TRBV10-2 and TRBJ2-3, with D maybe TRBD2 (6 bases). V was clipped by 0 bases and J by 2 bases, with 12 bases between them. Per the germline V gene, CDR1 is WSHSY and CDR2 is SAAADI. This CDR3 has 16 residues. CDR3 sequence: CASSESGAGFTDTQYF. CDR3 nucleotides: TGCGCCAGCAGTGAGTCAGGAGCGGGCTTCACAGATACGCAGTATTTT.

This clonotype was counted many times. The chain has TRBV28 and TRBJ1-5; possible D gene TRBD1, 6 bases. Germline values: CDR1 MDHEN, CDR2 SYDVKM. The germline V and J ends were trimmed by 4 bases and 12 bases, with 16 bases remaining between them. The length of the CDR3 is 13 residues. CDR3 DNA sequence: TGTGCCAGCAGTTCCACGGGGGCCGAGCGCCAGCATTTT. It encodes CASSSTGAERQHF.

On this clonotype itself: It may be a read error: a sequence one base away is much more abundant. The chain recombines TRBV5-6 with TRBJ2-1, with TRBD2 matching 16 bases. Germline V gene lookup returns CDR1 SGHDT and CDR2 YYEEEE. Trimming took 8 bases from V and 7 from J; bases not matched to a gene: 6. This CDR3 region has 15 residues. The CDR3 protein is CARSPGLAGGNEQFF. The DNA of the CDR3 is TGTGCCAGAAGCCCGGGACTAGCGGGGGGGAATGAGCAGTTCTTC.

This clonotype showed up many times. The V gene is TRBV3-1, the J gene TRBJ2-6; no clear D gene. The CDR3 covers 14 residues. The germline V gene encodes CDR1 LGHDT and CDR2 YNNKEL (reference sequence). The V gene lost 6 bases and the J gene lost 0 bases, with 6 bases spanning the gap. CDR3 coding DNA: TGTGCCAGCAGTACCAGCTCTGGGGCCAACGTCCTGACTTTC. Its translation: CASSTSSGANVLTF.

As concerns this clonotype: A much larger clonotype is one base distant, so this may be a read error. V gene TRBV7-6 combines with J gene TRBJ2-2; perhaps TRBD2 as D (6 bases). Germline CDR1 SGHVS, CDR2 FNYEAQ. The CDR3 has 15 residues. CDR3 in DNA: TGTGCCAGCAGCTTATGGACGGGGGACGCCGGGGATCTGTTTTTT. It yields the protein CASSLWTGDAGDLFF.

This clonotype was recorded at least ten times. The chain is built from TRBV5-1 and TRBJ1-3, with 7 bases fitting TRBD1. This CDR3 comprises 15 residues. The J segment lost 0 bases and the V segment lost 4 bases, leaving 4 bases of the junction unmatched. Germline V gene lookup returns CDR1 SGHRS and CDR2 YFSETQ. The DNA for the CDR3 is TGCGCCAGCAGCACTCGGACAGGCTCTGGAAACACCATATATTTT. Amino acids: CASSTRTGSGNTIYF.

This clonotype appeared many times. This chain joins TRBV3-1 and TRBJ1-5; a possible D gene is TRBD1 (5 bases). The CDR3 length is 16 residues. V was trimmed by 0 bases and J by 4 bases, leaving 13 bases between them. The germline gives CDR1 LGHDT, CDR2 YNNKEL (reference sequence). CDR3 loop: CASSQDQGLGNQPQHF. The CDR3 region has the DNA TGTGCCAGCAGCCAAGATCAGGGATTAGGGAATCAGCCCCAGCATTTT.

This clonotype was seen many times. CDR3 bases: TGCAGTGCTAAAACCTTATATGCACCCGGGACTTCAAACGGGAATGAGCAGTTCTTC. It yields the protein CSAKTLYAPGTSNGNEQFF. This chain links TRBV20-1 with TRBJ2-1, with D perhaps matching TRBD2 (6 bases). The length of the CDR3 is 19 residues. Trimming pared 4 bases from V and 7 bases from J, leaving 32 bases between. Germline V gives CDR1 DFQATT, CDR2 SNEGSKA (reference sequence).

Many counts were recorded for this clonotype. The CDR3 DNA reads TGTGCCAGCGACAGGGAGGAAGGGACTGAAGCTTTCTTT. Translated: CASDREEGTEAFF. This chain uses TRBV6-2 or TRBV6-3 with TRBJ1-1, with 7 nucleotides matching TRBD1. J was trimmed by 5 bases and V by 8 bases; bases with no gene match: 8. Looked up from germline, CDR1 is MNHEY and CDR2 is SVGEGT. This CDR3 is built from 13 residues.

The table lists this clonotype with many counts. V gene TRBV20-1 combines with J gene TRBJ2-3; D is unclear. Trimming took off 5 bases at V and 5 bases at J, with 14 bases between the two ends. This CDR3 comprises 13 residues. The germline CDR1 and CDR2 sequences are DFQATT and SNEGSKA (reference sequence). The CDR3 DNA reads TGCAGTGCTCCACGGACGGATTTAGATACGCAGTATTTT. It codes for CSAPRTDLDTQYF.

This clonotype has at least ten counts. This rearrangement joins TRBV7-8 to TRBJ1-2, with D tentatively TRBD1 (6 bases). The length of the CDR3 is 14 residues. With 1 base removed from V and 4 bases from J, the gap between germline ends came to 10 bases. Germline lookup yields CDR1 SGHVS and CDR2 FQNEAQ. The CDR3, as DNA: TGTGCCAGCAGCTTAGGGCAGGGGCTCTATGGCTACACCTTC. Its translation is CASSLGQGLYGYTF. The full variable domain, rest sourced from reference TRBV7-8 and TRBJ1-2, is GAGVSQSPRYKVAKRGQDVALRCDPISGHVSLFWYQQALGQGPEFLTYFQNEAQLDKSGLPSDRFFAERPEGSVSTLKIQRTQQEDSAVYLCASSLGQGLYGYTFGSGTRLTVV.

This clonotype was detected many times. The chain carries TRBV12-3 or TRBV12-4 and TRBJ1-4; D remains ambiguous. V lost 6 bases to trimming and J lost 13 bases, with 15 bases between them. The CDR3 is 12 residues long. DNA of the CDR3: TGTGCCAGCAGCCGAACCGGGAGATCACTGTTTTTT. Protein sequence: CASSRTGRSLFF.

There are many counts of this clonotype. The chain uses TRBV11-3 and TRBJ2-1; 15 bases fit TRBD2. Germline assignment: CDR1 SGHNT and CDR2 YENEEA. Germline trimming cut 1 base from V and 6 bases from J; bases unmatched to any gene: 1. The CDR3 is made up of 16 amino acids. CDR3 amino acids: CASSLGTSGGANEQFF. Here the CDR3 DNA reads TGTGCCAGCAGCTTAGGGACTAGCGGGGGGGCCAATGAGCAGTTCTTC.

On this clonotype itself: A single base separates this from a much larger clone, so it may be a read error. Here the CDR3 reads CASSLLWAQAFF. The CDR3 nucleotides read TGTGCCAGCAGTTTATTGTGGGCCCAAGCTTTCTTT. The chain employs TRBV12-3 or TRBV12-4 and TRBJ1-1; D gene uncertain. The CDR3 covers 12 residues. Deletions cut 2 bases from V and 9 bases from J, with 10 bases between.

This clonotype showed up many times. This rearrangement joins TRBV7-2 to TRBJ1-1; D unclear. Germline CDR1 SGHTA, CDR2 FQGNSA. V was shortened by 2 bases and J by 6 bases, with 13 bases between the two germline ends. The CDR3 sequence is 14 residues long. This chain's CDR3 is CASSLRARGSEAFF. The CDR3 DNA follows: TGTGCCAGCAGCTTAAGGGCCCGCGGCTCTGAAGCTTTCTTT. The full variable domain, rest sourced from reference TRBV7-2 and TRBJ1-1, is GAGVSQSPSNKVTEKGKDVELRCDPISGHTALYWYRQSLGQGLEFLIYFQGNSAPDKSGLPSDRFSAERTGGSVSTLTIQRTQQEDSAVYLCASSLRARGSEAFFGQGTRLTVV.

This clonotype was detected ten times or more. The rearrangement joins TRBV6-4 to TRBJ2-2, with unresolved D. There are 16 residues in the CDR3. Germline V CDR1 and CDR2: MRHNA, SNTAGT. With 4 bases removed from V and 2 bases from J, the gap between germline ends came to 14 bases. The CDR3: CASSAREWQNTGELFF. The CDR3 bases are TGTGCCAGCAGTGCCCGAGAGTGGCAAAACACCGGGGAGCTGTTTTTT.